This T cell receptor (beta chain) was found in a study of control samples from healthy donors and cancer patients. CDR3 length: 14 amino acids. The V gene end was trimmed by 3 bases and the J gene end by 8 bases; junction bases not matched to a gene: 7. Germline CDR1 is MGHDK and CDR2 is SYGVNS. The table came from immunoSEQ multiplex PCR; TCRdb's copy has only in-frame clones and leaves some out. The table has 160,000 or so clones, about 94% seen once. The chain combines TRBV25-1 with TRBJ1-5; 7 nucleotides align to TRBD1. What was sequenced was blood. This TCR was recovered from a woman in her 40s in good health. Here the CDR3 reads CASSDVGQLEPQHF. Written as DNA, the CDR3 is TGTGCCAGCAGTGATGTGGGACAGTTGGAGCCCCAGCATTTT.